The 21 T cell receptor beta chains given below trace back to one sample, sequenced in a study of vaccination effects on CD4 cells after COVID-19. Sequencing followed a ViraFEST assay step that expanded antigen-specific CD4+ T cells with viral peptide pools. Between days 10 and 11 of culture, CD4+ T cells were separated out. The protocol was immunoSEQ multiplex PCR, while the TCRdb copy is restricted to in-frame clones and leaves out a portion. Seen here are over 50,000 clones, about four fifths observed once, and the top ten hold about 2.5%. These receptors lack a known antigen. The input for sequencing was CD4+ T cells from PBMCs cultured with HCoV-229E spike peptides, taken before COVID-19 vaccination. These receptors all stem from a human donor who received a COVID-19 vaccine.

The chain joins TRBV6-1 to TRBJ2-7; no definite D call. Germline values: CDR1 MNHNS, CDR2 SASEGT. V gave up 2 bases and J gave up 5 bases, with 7 bases separating them. The CDR3 extends over 12 amino acids. The CDR3 reads CASSERWDEQYV. The CDR3 DNA sequence: TGTGCCAGCAGTGAAAGGTGGGACGAGCAGTACGTC.

This sequence joins TRBV5-1 and TRBJ2-3; a possible D gene is TRBD2 (6 bases). Germline V CDR1 and CDR2: SGHRS, YFSETQ. This CDR3 is built from 16 residues. The V end lost 4 bases, the J end lost 1 base, and 16 bases lay between the germline ends. CDR3 bases: TGCGCCAGCAGCCGCTTGGGGGGAAGTGGCACAGATACGCAGTATTTT. It encodes CASSRLGGSGTDTQYF.

This clone is a singleton in its sample. V and J are TRBV27 and TRBJ1-6; 7 nucleotides line up with TRBD1. CDR3 length: 17 amino acids. CDR1 MNHEY and CDR2 SMNVEV come from the germline V gene (reference sequence). Trimming took 4 bases from V and 5 from J; bases not matched to a gene: 11. The CDR3 nucleotides are TGTGCCAGCAGTTCCCTCTCAGGGGGAACGAATAATTCACCCCTCCACTTT. This gives the protein CASSSLSGGTNNSPLHF.

This clone came up a few times. This sequence joins TRBV3-1 (or the pseudogene TRBV3-2) and TRBJ2-2; D gene ambiguous. The CDR3 contains 16 residues. Deletions cut 1 base from V and 0 bases from J, with 9 bases between. CDR1 and CDR2 from the germline V gene are LGHDT and YNNKEL (reference sequence). The CDR3 DNA is TGTGCCAGCAGCCAAGGGGTGAATTCGAACACCGGGGAGCTGTTTTTT. Protein: CASSQGVNSNTGELFF.

This chain connects TRBV5-4 to TRBJ2-3; maybe TRBD1 (6 bases). CDR3 length equals 14 residues. CDR1 is SGHNT, CDR2 YYREEE, per germline (reference sequence). V was pared by 3 bases and J by 3 bases, with 11 bases between. CDR3 residues: CASSSTQGTDTQYF. CDR3 in DNA: TGTGCCAGCAGCTCAACCCAGGGGACAGATACGCAGTATTTT. Filled out from reference TRBV5-4 and TRBJ2-3, the complete variable domain reads ETGVTQSPTHLIKTRGQQVTLRCSSQSGHNTVSWYQQALGQGPQFIFQYYREEENGRGNFPPRFSGLQFPNYSSELNVNALELDDSALYLCASSSTQGTDTQYFGPGTRLTVL.

This clone was picked up a small number of times. The chain carries TRBV5-6 and TRBJ1-5; D ambiguous. CDR3 length: 14 amino acids. Germline loops: CDR1 SGHDT, CDR2 YYEEEE. V was pared by 1 base and J by 7 bases, with 12 bases between. The CDR3 reads CASSLLHLEQPQHF. The CDR3 nucleotides are TGTGCCAGCAGCTTGCTACACCTAGAACAGCCCCAGCATTTT.

The V call is TRBV6-5, the J call TRBJ1-1, with D possibly TRBD1 on 6 matching bases. V shed 6 bases and J shed 1 base, with 6 bases lying between them. The germline gives CDR1 MNHEY, CDR2 SVGAGI. This CDR3 comprises 12 residues. CDR3: CASSRGNTEAFF. In nucleotides, the CDR3 is TGTGCCAGCAGCAGGGGGAACACTGAAGCTTTCTTT.

V is TRBV3-1 (or the pseudogene TRBV3-2) and J is TRBJ2-1, with a possible D match to TRBD2 (7 bases). Per the germline V gene, CDR1 is LGHDT and CDR2 is YNNKEL (reference sequence). Trimming left V 2 bases short and J 5 bases short, with 16 bases between. CDR3 length: 16 amino acids. The CDR3 spells CASSQYPGGGNNEQFF. CDR3 sequence (DNA): TGTGCCAGCAGCCAATACCCGGGGGGCGGAAACAATGAGCAGTTCTTC.

This rearrangement joins TRBV19 to TRBJ2-3, with 13 bases aligning to TRBD2. The germline V gene has CDR1 LNHDA and CDR2 SQIVND (reference sequence). The CDR3 is made up of 16 amino acids. Germline trimming cut 7 bases from V and 8 bases from J; bases unmatched to any gene: 12. CDR3 nucleotide sequence: TGTGCCAGTACGCCCCCCCCCGGGACTAGCGGGGTTACGCAGTATTTT. It translates to CASTPPPGTSGVTQYF. Drawing the rest from reference TRBV19 and TRBJ2-3, the complete variable domain is DGGITQSPKYLFRKEGQNVTLSCEQNLNHDAMYWYRQDPGQGLRLIYYSQIVNDFQKGDIAEGYSVSREKKESFPLTVTSAQKNPTAFYLCASTPPPGTSGVTQYFGPGTRLTVL.

The chain is built from TRBV30 and TRBJ1-2; no clear D. Germline V gene sequence: CDR1 GTSNPN, CDR2 SVGIG (reference sequence). The CDR3 covers 13 residues. The V and J ends lost 0 bases and 2 bases respectively, with 7 bases between them. The CDR3 protein is CAWSVGYNYGYTF. The DNA of the CDR3 is TGTGCCTGGAGTGTAGGTTACAACTATGGCTACACCTTC.

This clone has only a few counts. This rearrangement joins TRBV7-7 to TRBJ2-1, with a tentative D call TRBD1 (6 bases). Germline assignment: CDR1 SSHAT and CDR2 FNYEAQ (reference sequence). The CDR3 totals 18 residues. Between the trimmed V and J ends, which lost 5 bases and 3 bases, there was a span of 23 bases. CDR3 in amino acids: CASSAHGYRVGVYNEQFF. In nucleotides, the CDR3 is TGTGCCAGCAGCGCCCACGGCTACAGGGTTGGGGTCTACAATGAGCAGTTCTTC.

The rearrangement links TRBV6-5 to TRBJ2-5, with D possibly matching TRBD2 (6 bases). CDR3 length equals 13 residues. CDR1 is MNHEY and CDR2 is SVGAGI in the germline V gene. V was shortened by 0 bases and J by 10 bases, with 12 bases between the two germline ends. The CDR3 DNA is TGTGCCAGCAGTTACTCGGAGGGGTTGGACCAGTACTTC. Protein sequence: CASSYSEGLDQYF.

The chain is built from TRBV12-3 or TRBV12-4 and TRBJ1-5; D gene unclear. The germline V and J ends were trimmed by 6 bases and 2 bases, with 8 bases remaining between them. The CDR3 has 13 residues. The CDR3 region is CASSTVGNQPQHF. CDR3 nucleotides: TGTGCCAGCAGCACCGTAGGCAATCAGCCCCAGCATTTT.

The rearrangement links TRBV10-1 to TRBJ1-4, with D perhaps TRBD1 (5 bases). The CDR3 has 16 amino acids. The V end lost 5 bases, the J end lost 5 bases, and 18 bases lay between the germline ends. In germline, CDR1 is WNHNN, CDR2 SYGVQD (reference sequence). The CDR3 loop reads CASSPGSGADNEKLFF. The CDR3 DNA reads TGCGCCAGCAGTCCGGGATCCGGGGCGGACAATGAAAAACTGTTTTTT.

The chain combines TRBV19 with TRBJ2-6; a weak D match, TRBD2 (7 bases). The CDR3 is made up of 16 amino acids. V was pared by 7 bases and J by 2 bases, with 15 bases between. The germline V gene has CDR1 LNHDA and CDR2 SQIVND (reference sequence). CDR3: CASTELGGAGANVLTF. As DNA, the CDR3 is TGTGCCAGTACGGAACTAGGGGGGGCTGGGGCCAACGTCCTGACTTTC.

The chain has TRBV7-3 and TRBJ2-3; D is possibly TRBD1 or TRBD2 (7 bases each). Germline assignment: CDR1 SGHTA and CDR2 FQGTGA. This CDR3 contains 15 residues. V was clipped by 5 bases and J by 5 bases, with 17 bases between them. The CDR3 protein is CASSLQGGGVDTQYF. CDR3 bases: TGTGCCAGCAGCCTACAGGGAGGGGGCGTAGATACGCAGTATTTT.

The rearrangement links TRBV3-1 (or the pseudogene TRBV3-2) to TRBJ1-4; tentative D call: TRBD1 (5 bases). The CDR3 contains 11 residues. V was clipped by 2 bases and J by 12 bases, with 7 bases between them. Germline loops: CDR1 LGHDT, CDR2 YNNKEL (reference sequence). The CDR3 region is CASSQRGQLFF. In nucleotides, the CDR3 is TGTGCCAGCAGCCAACGGGGACAACTGTTTTTT.

The V call is TRBV7-9, the J call TRBJ1-4; D call uncertain. The CDR3 has 12 residues. The V end lost 2 bases, the J end lost 5 bases, and 3 bases lay between the germline ends. Germline lookup yields CDR1 SEHNR and CDR2 FQNEAQ (reference sequence). The CDR3 nucleotides read TGTGCCAGCAGCTTATCAAATGAAAAACTGTTTTTT. It codes for CASSLSNEKLFF. Together with reference TRBV7-9 and TRBJ1-4, the CDR3 gives the full variable domain: DTGVSQNPRHKITKRGQNVTFRCDPISEHNRLYWYRQTLGQGPEFLTYFQNEAQLEKSRLLSDRFSAERPKGSFSTLEIQRTEQGDSAMYLCASSLSNEKLFFGSGTQLSVL.

The J gene is TRBJ2-3, the V gene TRBV7-3, with D tentatively TRBD1 (5 bases). Trimming removed 5 bases from V and 0 bases from J, with 9 bases in between. The CDR3 extends over 14 amino acids. The germline gives CDR1 SGHTA, CDR2 FQGTGA. The CDR3 sequence: CASSPGISTDTQYF. The CDR3 DNA reads as TGTGCCAGCAGCCCAGGGATTAGCACAGATACGCAGTATTTT. Supplemented by reference TRBV7-3 and TRBJ2-3, the full variable domain reads GAGVSQTPSNKVTEKGKYVELRCDPISGHTALYWYRQSLGQGPEFLIYFQGTGAADDSGLPNDRFFAVRPEGSVSTLKIQRTERGDSAVYLCASSPGISTDTQYFGPGTRLTVL.

This sequence joins TRBV10-1 and TRBJ1-5; D not resolved. This CDR3 comprises 12 residues. Germline values: CDR1 WNHNN, CDR2 SYGVQD (reference sequence). With 8 bases removed from V and 2 bases from J, the gap between germline ends came to 7 bases. The CDR3 protein is CASGEGNQPQHF. The CDR3 DNA reads TGCGCCAGCGGGGAGGGCAATCAGCCCCAGCATTTT.

The table lists this clone with a count of one. The chain recombines TRBV5-1 with TRBJ1-1; D uncertain. Trimming left V 0 bases short and J 2 bases short, with 8 bases between. There are 14 residues in the CDR3. Germline V gives CDR1 SGHRS, CDR2 YFSETQ. CDR3 sequence: CASSLGTTNTEAFF. The CDR3 region has the DNA TGCGCCAGCAGCTTGGGGACGACTAACACTGAAGCTTTCTTT.